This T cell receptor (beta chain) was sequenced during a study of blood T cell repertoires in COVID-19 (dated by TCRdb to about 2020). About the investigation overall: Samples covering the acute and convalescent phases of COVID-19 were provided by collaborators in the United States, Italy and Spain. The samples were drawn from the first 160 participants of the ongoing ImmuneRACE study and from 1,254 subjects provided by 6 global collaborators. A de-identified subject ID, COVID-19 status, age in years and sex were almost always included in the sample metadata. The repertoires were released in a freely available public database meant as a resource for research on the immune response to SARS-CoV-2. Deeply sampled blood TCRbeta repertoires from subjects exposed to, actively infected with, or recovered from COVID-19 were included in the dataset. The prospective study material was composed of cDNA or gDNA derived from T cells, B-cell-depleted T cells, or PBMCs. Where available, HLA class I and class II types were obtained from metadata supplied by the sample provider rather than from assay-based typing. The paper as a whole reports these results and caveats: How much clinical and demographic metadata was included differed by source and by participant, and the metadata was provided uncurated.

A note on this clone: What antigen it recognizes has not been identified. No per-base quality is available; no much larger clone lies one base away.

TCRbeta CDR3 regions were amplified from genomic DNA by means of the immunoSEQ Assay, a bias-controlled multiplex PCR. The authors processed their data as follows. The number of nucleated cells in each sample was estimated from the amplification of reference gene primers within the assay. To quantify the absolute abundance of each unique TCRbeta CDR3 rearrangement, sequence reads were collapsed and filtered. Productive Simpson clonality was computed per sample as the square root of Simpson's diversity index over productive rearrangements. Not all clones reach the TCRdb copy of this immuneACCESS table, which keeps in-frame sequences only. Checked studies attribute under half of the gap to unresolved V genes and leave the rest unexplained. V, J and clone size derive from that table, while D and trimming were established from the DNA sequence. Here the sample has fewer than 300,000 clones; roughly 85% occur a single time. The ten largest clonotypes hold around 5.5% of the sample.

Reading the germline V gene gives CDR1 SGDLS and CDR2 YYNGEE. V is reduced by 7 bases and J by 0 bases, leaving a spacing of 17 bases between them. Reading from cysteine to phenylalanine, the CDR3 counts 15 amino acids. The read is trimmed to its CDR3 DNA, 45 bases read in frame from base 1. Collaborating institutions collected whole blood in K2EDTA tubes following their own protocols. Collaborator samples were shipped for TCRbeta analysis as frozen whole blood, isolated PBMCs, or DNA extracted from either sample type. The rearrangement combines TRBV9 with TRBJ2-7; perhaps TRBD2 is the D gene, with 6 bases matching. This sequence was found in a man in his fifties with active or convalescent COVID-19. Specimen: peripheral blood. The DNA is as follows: TGTGCCAGCTCAAGGAGCACCGGGAGCTCCTACGAGCAGTACTTC. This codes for CASSRSTGSSYEQYF.